Shown below are 9 T cell receptor beta chains from a single sample sequenced in a study of CD4 and CD8 cells across lung adenocarcinoma regions. TCRdb passed the PCR reads through MiXCR, listing each CDR3 protein once. Among 12,000 or so distinct CDR3 sequences listed, approximately 50% were seen once. Sequencing was carried out using CD8+ T cells from the center of a lung tumor. The receptors here all came from a female donor with lung adenocarcinoma. The CD4 and CD8 labels of this study may be unreliable.

The chain employs TRBV6-5 and TRBJ2-1; 15 bases are shared with TRBD2. Germline V lookup: CDR1 MNHEY, CDR2 SVGAGI. The V segment lost 2 bases and the J segment 4 bases; nucleotides outside the gene matches: 9. The CDR3 loop spans 19 amino acids. The CDR3 reads CASSYRGLAGGPGYNEQFF. In DNA, the CDR3 is TGTGCCAGCAGTTACCGAGGACTAGCGGGAGGGCCGGGTTACAATGAGCAGTTCTTC.

This clonotype was counted only a few times. This chain joins TRBV6-2 or TRBV6-3 and TRBJ2-3, with a tentative D call TRBD1 (7 bases). With 2 bases removed from V and 3 bases from J, the gap between germline ends came to 18 bases. There are 17 residues in the CDR3. The germline gives CDR1 MNHEY, CDR2 SVGEGT. Here the CDR3 reads CASSYLSGGRITDTQYF. In nucleotides, the CDR3 is TGTGCCAGCAGTTACCTATCAGGGGGGCGGATAACAGATACGCAGTATTTT.

This clonotype was seen ten or more times. The genes are TRBV6-2 or TRBV6-3 and TRBJ2-5, with 10 bases identical to TRBD2. The V and J ends lost 1 base and 5 bases, in that order; junction bases with no gene match: 13. The V gene's germline CDR1 is MNHEY and CDR2 SVGEGT. This CDR3 is built from 18 residues. The CDR3 sequence: CASSYLTGTSASGETQYF. CDR3 coding DNA: TGTGCCAGCAGTTACTTAACCGGGACTAGCGCCTCCGGGGAGACCCAGTACTTC.

This clonotype was observed once. V usage is TRBV10-3 and J usage is TRBJ2-7, with D possibly matching TRBD1 (7 bases). The germline V gene encodes CDR1 ENHRY and CDR2 SYGVKD. The V end lost 11 bases, the J end lost 0 bases, and 11 bases lay between the germline ends. The CDR3 is 12 residues long. CDR3 sequence: CAVRDSSYEQYF. The CDR3, as DNA: TGTGCCGTGCGGGACAGCTCCTACGAGCAGTACTTC.

This clonotype was found a few times. The chain employs TRBV6-1 and TRBJ2-1, with D unresolved. Matching the DNA end better, TRBJ2-5 makes the J call doubtful. This CDR3 has 12 amino acids. Germline values: CDR1 MNHNS, CDR2 SASEGT. The CDR3 nucleotides are TGTGCCGGACGGATATACGGGGAGACCCAGTACTTC. Translating it yields CAGRIYGETQYF.

Here the CDR3 DNA reads TGTGCCAGCACCCTGACAGGGGGCGGAAACTTTCGGGACTACACCTTC. It codes for CASTLTGGGNFRDYTF. The chain carries TRBV6-1 and TRBJ1-2; 10 bases map to TRBD1. The J segment lost 10 bases and the V segment lost 7 bases, leaving 18 bases of the junction unmatched. The germline gives CDR1 MNHNS, CDR2 SASEGT. This CDR3 is 16 amino acids long.

In regard to this clonotype: At one end, the junction sequence differs from germline, possibly due to a read error. The V gene is TRBV6-5, the J gene TRBJ2-4; D unclear. CDR1 and CDR2 from the germline V gene are MNHEY and SVGAGI. The CDR3 has 13 residues. CDR3: CARGYDADRIQYF. The CDR3, as DNA: TGTGCCAGGGGTTATGACGCAGACCGCATTCAGTATTTC.

This clonotype has at least ten counts. V and J are TRBV11-3 and TRBJ1-1; D is uncertain. This CDR3 contains 14 residues. Germline V gene sequence: CDR1 SGHNT, CDR2 YENEEA. V shed 2 bases and J shed 1 base, with 8 bases lying between them. CDR3 DNA sequence: TGTGCCAGCAGCTTAAGCGGAGAGAACACTGAAGCTTTCTTT. It yields the protein CASSLSGENTEAFF.

V is TRBV6-1 and J is TRBJ1-5; possibly TRBD1 for D (5 bases). The V and J ends lost 6 bases and 9 bases respectively, with 15 bases between them. This CDR3 region has 13 residues. Per the germline V gene, CDR1 is MNHNS and CDR2 is SASEGT. In DNA, the CDR3 is TGTGCCAGCAGGGTCAGACAGACAAGGCCCCAGCATTTT. Protein sequence: CASRVRQTRPQHF.